At least ten counts were recorded for the clone carrying this T cell receptor (beta chain). What it binds is unknown. These data belong to a study of T cells in Graves' hyperthyroidism and ophthalmopathy. Clinical symptoms, serum thyroxine and TRAb, thyroid ultrasound and orbital computed tomography together formed the diagnostic basis. V gave up 9 bases and J gave up 1 base, with 12 bases separating them. CDR1 and CDR2 from the germline V gene are SNHLY and FYNNEI. The CDR3 length is 13 residues. The source material, RNA transcripts, was used to amplify TCR beta CDR3 regions. During a first-round RT-PCR of the TCR CDR3, the HTBI primer set was used. One entry per CDR3 protein results from TCRdb running MiXCR on the multiplex PCR reads. The sample shows hundreds of thousands of distinct CDR3 sequences, roughly 13% of them seen only once. Study-level points and caveats: In blood, most of the thyroid clonotypes expanded above 0.001 were also present.

This sequence was found in a woman aged 18-30 years with Graves' hyperthyroidism. Material for sequencing was blood. The chain employs TRBV2 and TRBJ1-1; D may be TRBD1 (6 bases). The CDR3 spells CARSRDKNTEAFF. CDR3 bases: TGTGCCAGATCCCGGGACAAGAACACTGAAGCTTTCTTT.